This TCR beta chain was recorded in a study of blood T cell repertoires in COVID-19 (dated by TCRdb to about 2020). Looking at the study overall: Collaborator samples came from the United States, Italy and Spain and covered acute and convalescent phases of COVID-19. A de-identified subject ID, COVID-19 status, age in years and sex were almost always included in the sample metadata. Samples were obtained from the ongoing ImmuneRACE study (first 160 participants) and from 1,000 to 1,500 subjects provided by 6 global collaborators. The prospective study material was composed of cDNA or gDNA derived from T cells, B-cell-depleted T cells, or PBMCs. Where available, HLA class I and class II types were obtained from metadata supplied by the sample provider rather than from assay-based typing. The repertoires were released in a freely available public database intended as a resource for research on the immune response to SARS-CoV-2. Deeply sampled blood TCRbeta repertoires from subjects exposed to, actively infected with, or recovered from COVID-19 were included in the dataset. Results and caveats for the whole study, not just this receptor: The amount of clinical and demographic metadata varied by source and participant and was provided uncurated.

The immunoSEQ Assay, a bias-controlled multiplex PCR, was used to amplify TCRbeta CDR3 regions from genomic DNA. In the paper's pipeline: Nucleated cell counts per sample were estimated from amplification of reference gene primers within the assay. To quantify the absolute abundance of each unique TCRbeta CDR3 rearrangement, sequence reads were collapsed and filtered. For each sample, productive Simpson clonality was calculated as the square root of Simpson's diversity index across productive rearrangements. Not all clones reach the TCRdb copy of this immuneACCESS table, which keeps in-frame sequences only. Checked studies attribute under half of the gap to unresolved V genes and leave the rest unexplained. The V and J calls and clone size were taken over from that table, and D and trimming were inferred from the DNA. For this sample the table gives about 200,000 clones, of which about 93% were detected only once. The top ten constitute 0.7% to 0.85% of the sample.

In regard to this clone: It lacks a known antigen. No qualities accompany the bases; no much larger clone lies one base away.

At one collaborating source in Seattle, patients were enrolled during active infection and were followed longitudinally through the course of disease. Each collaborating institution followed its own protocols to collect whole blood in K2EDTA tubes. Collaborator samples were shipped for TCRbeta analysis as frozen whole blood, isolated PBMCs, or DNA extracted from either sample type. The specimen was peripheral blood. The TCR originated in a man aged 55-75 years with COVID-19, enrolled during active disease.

The nucleotide sequence reads as follows: TGTGCCAGCTCACCACGGCAGGGGGAGACCGGGGAGCTGTTTTTT. This is translated as CASSPRQGETGELFF. Recombination connected TRBV18 to TRBJ2-2; TRBD1 lines up with 7 middle nucleotides. V is trimmed back by 1 base and J by 5 bases, and the junction contains 4 bases that no gene match accounts for. The germline V gene gives CDR1 as KGHSH and CDR2 as LQKENI. The CDR3, from cysteine to phenylalanine, totals 15 residues. Only the CDR3 region is kept as DNA, spanning 45 bases read in frame from base 1.